What follows are 27 T cell receptor beta chains derived from one specimen sequenced in a study of T cell responses to AZD1222 COVID-19 vaccine. TCRdb's copy holds only in-frame clones and misses some; the assay was immunoSEQ multiplex PCR. The data contain about 110,000 clones, more than 70% of them singletons. Sample: peripheral blood, taken on day 0 of AZD1222 vaccination. The source is an adult in good health.

This clone appeared once. The chain has TRBV19 and TRBJ2-1; 12 bases fit TRBD2. Unmatched junction bases numbered 4, after V lost 2 bases and J lost 5 bases. From germline, CDR1 is LNHDA and CDR2 SQIVND (reference sequence). The CDR3 loop spans 16 amino acids. The CDR3 coding sequence is TGTGCCAGTAGTATATGGACTAGCGGGACCGACAATGAGCAGTTCTTC. Protein: CASSIWTSGTDNEQFF.

The chain is built from TRBV28 and TRBJ2-7, with 9 bases fitting TRBD1. The ends lost 3 bases at V and 6 bases at J; junction bases unmatched: 9. CDR3 size: 15 residues. Per the germline V gene, CDR1 is MDHEN and CDR2 is SYDVKM. The CDR3 nucleotides read TGTGCCAGCAGTTTGGGAGGACAGGGGACCAGCGAGCAGTACTTC. It codes for CASSLGGQGTSEQYF.

This rearrangement joins TRBV7-3 to TRBJ1-1, with D hard to call. V dropped 0 bases and J dropped 8 bases, with 25 bases sitting between them. Germline assignment: CDR1 SGHTA and CDR2 FQGTGA. The CDR3 loop spans 18 amino acids. The chain's CDR3 is CASSLTPPEADRTPEAFF. CDR3 nucleotide sequence: TGTGCCAGCAGCTTAACCCCGCCTGAAGCGGACCGGACCCCCGAAGCTTTCTTT.

V usage is TRBV5-4 and J usage is TRBJ1-1, with D possibly matching TRBD1 (5 bases). Deletions cut 0 bases from V and 4 bases from J, with 13 bases between. The CDR3 runs to 15 residues. Germline CDR1 and CDR2: SGHNT and YYREEE (reference sequence). The CDR3 coding sequence is TGTGCCAGCAGCTTGGTTAAAGGGGTGGGCACTGAAGCTTTCTTT. Translating gives CASSLVKGVGTEAFF.

This clone came up a few times. The chain has TRBV29-1 and TRBJ2-1; 8 bases map to TRBD1. The CDR3 runs to 14 residues. V lost 6 bases to trimming and J lost 2 bases; unmatched junction nucleotides: 6. Per the germline V gene, CDR1 is SQVTM and CDR2 is ANQGSEA. This CDR3 is CSVGQGLAYNEQFF. CDR3 DNA sequence: TGCAGCGTCGGACAGGGCTTAGCCTACAATGAGCAGTTCTTC.

The chain combines TRBV15 with TRBJ1-2; no firm D call. The germline V and J ends were trimmed by 0 bases and 8 bases, with 7 bases remaining between them. CDR1 LNHNV and CDR2 YYDKDF come from the germline V gene (reference sequence). This CDR3 contains 12 residues. This CDR3 reads CATSRDARGYTF. CDR3 DNA sequence: TGTGCCACCAGCAGAGATGCGAGGGGCTACACCTTC. Supplemented by reference TRBV15 and TRBJ1-2, the full variable domain reads DAMVIQNPRYQVTQFGKPVTLSCSQTLNHNVMYWYQQKSSQAPKLLFHYYDKDFNNEADTPDNFQSRRPNTSFCFLDIRSPGLGDTAMYLCATSRDARGYTFGSGTRLTVV.

This clone was observed a single time. V usage is TRBV11-1 and J usage is TRBJ2-1; 10 positions agree with TRBD2. V gave up 1 base and J gave up 9 bases; unmatched junction bases: 6. From germline, CDR1 is SGHAT and CDR2 FQDESV (reference sequence). This CDR3 spans 15 amino acids. CDR3 sequence: CASSLGLAGVGEQFF. DNA of the CDR3: TGTGCCAGCAGCTTAGGCCTAGCGGGAGTCGGTGAGCAGTTCTTC.

The chain carries TRBV11-1 and TRBJ2-3, with TRBD1 matching over 8 bases. Trimming took 5 bases from V and 0 from J; bases not matched to a gene: 4. Per the germline V gene, CDR1 is SGHAT and CDR2 is FQDESV (reference sequence). The CDR3 is made up of 15 amino acids. The CDR3 reads CASSPRTGSTDTQYF. DNA for the CDR3: TGTGCCAGCAGCCCCCGGACAGGGAGCACAGATACGCAGTATTTT.

The V call is TRBV29-1, the J call TRBJ2-3; 11 bases are shared with TRBD2. In germline, CDR1 is SQVTM, CDR2 ANQGSEA. Germline trimming cut 5 bases from V and 1 base from J; bases unmatched to any gene: 8. There are 16 residues in the CDR3. The CDR3 nucleotides are TGCAGCGTTTACACTAGCGGGAGATGGGGCACAGATACGCAGTATTTT. It encodes CSVYTSGRWGTDTQYF.

This clone was observed once. The rearrangement uses TRBV30 and TRBJ2-7, with D possibly matching TRBD1 (6 bases). Germline CDR1 reads GTSNPN; CDR2 reads SVGIG (reference sequence). This CDR3 is built from 13 residues. V dropped 4 bases and J dropped 5 bases, with 15 bases sitting between them. The CDR3 reads CAWTSPQGNEQYF. CDR3 nucleotide sequence: TGTGCCTGGACCTCCCCCCAGGGGAACGAGCAGTACTTC.

The rearrangement links TRBV28 to TRBJ1-3; D gene unclear. CDR3 length: 13 amino acids. The germline V gene has CDR1 MDHEN and CDR2 SYDVKM. V dropped 7 bases and J dropped 0 bases, with 7 bases sitting between them. In nucleotides, the CDR3 is TGTGCCAGCACCGTAAGCTCTGGAAACACCATATATTTT. This translates into CASTVSSGNTIYF.

This clone appeared a single time. The genes are TRBV6-2 or TRBV6-3 and TRBJ2-7, with 10 nucleotides matching TRBD1. The CDR3 spans 16 residues. The V segment lost 5 bases and the J segment 3 bases; nucleotides outside the gene matches: 10. CDR1 is MNHEY and CDR2 is SVGEGT in the germline V gene. Written as DNA, the CDR3 is TGTGCCAGCAGTACCCAAGCGGGACAGGGGTTCTACGAGCAGTACTTC. Translated, it gives CASSTQAGQGFYEQYF.

The chain employs TRBV23-1 and TRBJ2-2, with 7 positions matching TRBD1. TRBV23-1 is designated an ORF whose function remains uncertain. The ends lost 8 bases at V and 5 bases at J; junction bases unmatched: 23. CDR3 length: 19 residues. As DNA, the CDR3 is TGCGCCAGCCCCCGACCAAAGTTTGGGACAGCATTACCTACCGGGGAGCTGTTTTTT. It codes for CASPRPKFGTALPTGELFF.

This chain joins TRBV30 and TRBJ1-3, with D possibly being TRBD1 (5 bases). Germline V gives CDR1 GTSNPN, CDR2 SVGIG (reference sequence). The CDR3 extends over 15 amino acids. Deletions cut 3 bases from V and 3 bases from J, with 15 bases between. The CDR3 loop is CAWSLTVASGNTIYF. CDR3 in DNA: TGTGCCTGGAGCTTGACAGTCGCGAGTGGAAACACCATATATTTT.

The rearrangement links TRBV6-5 to TRBJ1-4; 8 bases match TRBD1. The CDR3 is 15 amino acids. J lost 10 bases, V lost 10 bases, and 17 bases had no gene match. In germline, CDR1 is MNHEY, CDR2 SVGAGI. In nucleotides, the CDR3 is TGTGCCACCCAAACCACCGACAGGGGCGGAGGAAAACTGTTTTTT. Protein: CATQTTDRGGGKLFF.

CDR3 in DNA: TGTGCCAGCAGCTCCGGGGGGAGGGTCACTGAAGCTTTCTTT. Translating gives CASSSGGRVTEAFF. The chain has TRBV28 and TRBJ1-1; D possibly corresponds to TRBD1 (5 bases). This CDR3 has 14 residues. Trimming left V 6 bases short and J 4 bases short, with 15 bases between. Germline-derived CDR1 and CDR2 are MDHEN and SYDVKM.

The chain uses TRBV27 and TRBJ1-2; unclear D gene. This CDR3 has 15 residues. Per the germline V gene, CDR1 is MNHEY and CDR2 is SMNVEV (reference sequence). Trimming left V 8 bases short and J 2 bases short, with 18 bases between. CDR3 region: CASGAIVGYNYGYTF. CDR3 bases: TGTGCCAGCGGTGCGATCGTTGGGTACAACTATGGCTACACCTTC.

V gene TRBV4-3 combines with J gene TRBJ2-7; maybe TRBD2 (6 bases). CDR1 and CDR2 (germline): LGHNA, YSLEER. The V end was cut by 1 base, the J end by 1 base, with 14 bases between. The length of the CDR3 is 16 residues. The CDR3 loop reads CASSQGPGDASYEQYF. CDR3 nucleotide sequence: TGCGCCAGCAGCCAAGGGCCGGGAGATGCGTCCTACGAGCAGTACTTC.

This chain joins TRBV27 and TRBJ2-7; perhaps TRBD1 as D (8 bases). Per germline, CDR1 MNHEY and CDR2 SMNVEV (reference sequence). Between the trimmed V and J ends, which lost 5 bases and 2 bases, there was a span of 19 bases. This CDR3 is 16 amino acids long. CDR3 in amino acids: CASSAYDRGLTYEQYF. The CDR3, as DNA: TGTGCCAGCAGTGCCTATGACAGGGGACTAACCTACGAGCAGTACTTC.

This clone was detected a few times. This chain joins TRBV5-1 and TRBJ2-5; D call uncertain. Germline values: CDR1 SGHRS, CDR2 YFSETQ. There are 13 residues in the CDR3. The ends were cut back, 4 bases at V and 5 bases at J, with 12 bases in the middle. The CDR3 here is CASSPGSGETQYF. The CDR3, as DNA: TGCGCCAGCAGCCCAGGATCGGGCGAGACCCAGTACTTC. The variable domain in full, with the rest retrieved from reference TRBV5-1 and TRBJ2-5, is KAGVTQTPRYLIKTRGQQVTLSCSPISGHRSVSWYQQTPGQGLQFLFEYFSETQRNKGNFPGRFSGRQFSNSRSEMNVSTLELGDSALYLCASSPGSGETQYFGPGTRLLVL.

The sample holds one count of this clone. J is TRBJ1-2 and V is TRBV11-3, with D perhaps TRBD1 (5 bases). CDR1 is SGHNT and CDR2 is YENEEA in the germline V gene. Trimming removed 5 bases from V and 4 bases from J, with 14 bases in between. The length of the CDR3 is 14 residues. Written as DNA, the CDR3 is TGTGCCAGCAGCAAGGGGACCGCGAGCTATGGCTACACCTTC. Protein product: CASSKGTASYGYTF.

CDR3: CASSVGGLARYNEQFF. The CDR3 DNA reads TGTGCCAGCAGCGTGGGTGGGCTAGCGAGGTACAATGAGCAGTTCTTC. The chain couples TRBV9 to TRBJ2-1, with D maybe TRBD2 (6 bases). Trimming took off 2 bases at V and 4 bases at J, with 16 bases between the two ends. There are 16 residues in the CDR3. Germline V lookup: CDR1 SGDLS, CDR2 YYNGEE.

The chain carries TRBV11-2 and TRBJ2-1, with D uncertain. This CDR3 has 14 residues. V was pared by 0 bases and J by 7 bases, with 10 bases between. The germline V gene encodes CDR1 SGHAT and CDR2 FQNNGV. CDR3 coding DNA: TGTGCCAGCAGCTTAGAACCGGCCGTGAATGAGCAGTTCTTC. This translates into CASSLEPAVNEQFF.

V usage is TRBV5-4 and J usage is TRBJ1-4, with TRBD1 as a possible D gene (6 bases). The CDR3 consists of 14 residues. Trimming shortened V by 0 bases and J by 10 bases, and 13 bases separated the two germline ends. Germline lookup yields CDR1 SGHNT and CDR2 YYREEE (reference sequence). The CDR3 bases are TGTGCCAGCAGCTTGGGGGTACAGGGCGGAAAACTGTTTTTT. This codes for CASSLGVQGGKLFF.

J is TRBJ1-1 and V is TRBV19; weak D call: TRBD1 (5 bases). The CDR3 extends over 16 amino acids. Germline V gene lookup returns CDR1 LNHDA and CDR2 SQIVND (reference sequence). Trimming cost V 3 bases and J 2 bases, with 16 bases left between them. The CDR3 protein is CASSITPGTANTEAFF. The CDR3 DNA follows: TGTGCCAGTAGTATTACTCCCGGGACGGCCAACACTGAAGCTTTCTTT.

This clone was seen a single time. The chain combines TRBV7-9 with TRBJ2-2; 7 bases fit TRBD2. The CDR3 spans 17 residues. V was pared by 5 bases and J by 4 bases, with 13 bases of the junction left unmatched. In germline, CDR1 is SEHNR, CDR2 FQNEAQ (reference sequence). In nucleotides, the CDR3 is TGTGCCAGCAGCGGGAGGGCCCCCCCCGGGGGCACCGGGGAGCTGTTTTTT. Protein sequence: CASSGRAPPGGTGELFF. Full variable domain (outside the CDR3, taken from reference TRBV7-9 and TRBJ2-2): DTGVSQNPRHKITKRGQNVTFRCDPISEHNRLYWYRQTLGQGPEFLTYFQNEAQLEKSRLLSDRFSAERPKGSFSTLEIQRTEQGDSAMYLCASSGRAPPGGTGELFFGEGSRLTVL.

The table lists this clone with a count of one. V is TRBV19 and J is TRBJ1-5, with D maybe TRBD1 (5 bases). With 8 bases removed from V and 10 bases from J, the gap between germline ends came to 12 bases. This CDR3 has 11 residues. The germline gives CDR1 LNHDA, CDR2 SQIVND (reference sequence). Written as DNA, the CDR3 is TGTGCCAGTTCCTCGGGGGGACCCCAGCATTTT. Protein: CASSSGGPQHF.